This TCR beta chain came from a study of identical twins. Turning to this clonotype: Its antigen remains unknown.

Broader study findings: Twin-shared out-of-frame alpha sequences showed excess low generation probability.

There are 17 residues in the CDR3. CDR1 is MGHDK, CDR2 SYGVNS, per germline. The V gene lost 1 base and the J gene lost 1 base, with 16 bases spanning the gap. TCRdb re-derived calls from the 5' RACE reads in MiXCR, one entry per CDR3 protein. The sample has 300,000 to 400,000 distinct CDR3 sequences, roughly 9% seen once. Healthy Caucasian donors formed the entire cohort. The clonotype comes from a woman in her fifties or sixties in good health. The V and J genes are TRBV25-1 and TRBJ1-1; weak D call: TRBD1 (5 bases). The sequenced sample was naive T cells sorted from blood. The CDR3 nucleotides read TGTGCCAGCAGTGAATCTGCCATGGGGACGAAGAACACTGAAGCTTTCTTT. Amino acids: CASSESAMGTKNTEAFF.